The 20 T cell receptor beta chains presented below share a single source sample, sequenced in a study of T cell responses to AZD1222 COVID-19 vaccine. Profiled with immunoSEQ multiplex PCR; TCRdb holds only in-frame clones, not every one. The profile shows about 130,000 clones, roughly 85% of them singletons. Sequenced material: peripheral blood, taken 28 days after the second AZD1222 dose. The receptors derive from an adult who received the AZD1222 COVID-19 vaccine.

The rearrangement uses TRBV18 and TRBJ1-5; D not certain. Trimming took off 2 bases at V and 4 bases at J, with 12 bases between the two ends. The CDR3 extends over 15 amino acids. Per the germline V gene, CDR1 is KGHSH and CDR2 is LQKENI. The CDR3: CASSPTTNPNQPQHF. Here the CDR3 DNA reads TGTGCCAGCTCACCAACCACGAACCCAAATCAGCCCCAGCATTTT.

The chain's CDR3 is CASSFSGQGAGYGYTF. CDR3 sequence (DNA): TGTGCCAGCAGTTTTTCCGGACAGGGGGCGGGCTATGGCTACACCTTC. The chain employs TRBV28 and TRBJ1-2; 11 nucleotides align to TRBD1. The CDR3 sequence is 16 residues long. V was clipped by 3 bases and J by 4 bases; unmatched bases: 7. Germline assignment: CDR1 MDHEN and CDR2 SYDVKM.

The V call is TRBV6-5, the J call TRBJ1-6, with 8 positions matching TRBD1. Germline assignment: CDR1 MNHEY and CDR2 SVGAGI. CDR3 length equals 15 residues. The V and J ends lost 5 bases and 7 bases, in that order; junction bases with no gene match: 7. The CDR3 is CASSQTGEQNSPLHF. The CDR3 region has the DNA TGTGCCAGCAGTCAGACAGGGGAACAGAATTCACCCCTCCACTTT.

The genes are TRBV28 and TRBJ1-5; 9 positions agree with TRBD1. The CDR3 runs 14 residues. CDR1 MDHEN and CDR2 SYDVKM come from the germline V gene. Trimming took 8 bases from V and 2 from J; bases not matched to a gene: 4. CDR3 protein: CASARTGGNQPQHF. The CDR3 DNA follows: TGTGCCAGCGCTCGGACAGGGGGCAATCAGCCCCAGCATTTT. The full variable domain, with the rest looked up from reference TRBV28 and TRBJ1-5, is DVKVTQSSRYLVKRTGEKVFLECVQDMDHENMFWYRQDPGLGLRLIYFSYDVKMKEKGDIPEGYSVSREKKERFSLILESASTNQTSMYLCASARTGGNQPQHFGDGTRLSIL.

The gene calls are TRBV6-5 and TRBJ2-7, with 7 bases that match TRBD1. After removal of 4 bases from V and 4 bases from J, the junction contained 10 bases not matched to a gene. This CDR3 is 15 amino acids long. Germline CDR1 MNHEY, CDR2 SVGAGI. CDR3 nucleotides: TGTGCCAGCAGTTTCCAGGGGGTGTCCCCTTACGAGCAGTACTTC. Translation gives CASSFQGVSPYEQYF.

A single count supports this clone. The chain combines TRBV5-5 with TRBJ1-6; D call uncertain. Trimming cost V 2 bases and J 0 bases, with 6 bases left between them. The CDR3 contains 15 residues. From germline, CDR1 is SGHKS and CDR2 YYEKEE (reference sequence). CDR3 residues: CASSFAVSYNSPLHF. The CDR3 nucleotides read TGTGCCAGCAGCTTCGCAGTCTCCTATAATTCACCCCTCCACTTT. The complete variable domain, with remaining parts taken from reference TRBV5-5 and TRBJ1-6, reads DAGVTQSPTHLIKTRGQQVTLRCSPISGHKSVSWYQQVLGQGPQFIFQYYEKEERGRGNFPDRFSARQFPNYSSELNVNALLLGDSALYLCASSFAVSYNSPLHFGNGTRLTVT.

Concerning this clone itself: Other nucleotide sequences from this sample produce the same CDR3. This sequence joins TRBV5-4 and TRBJ1-3; D unresolved. CDR3 length: 14 amino acids. Germline loops: CDR1 SGHNT, CDR2 YYREEE (reference sequence). Trimming shortened V by 0 bases and J by 1 base, and 5 bases separated the two germline ends. This chain's CDR3 is CASSLGGSGNTIYF. The CDR3 DNA follows: TGTGCCAGCAGCTTGGGGGGTTCTGGAAACACCATATATTTT. The full variable domain, with the rest looked up from reference TRBV5-4 and TRBJ1-3, is ETGVTQSPTHLIKTRGQQVTLRCSSQSGHNTVSWYQQALGQGPQFIFQYYREEENGRGNFPPRFSGLQFPNYSSELNVNALELDDSALYLCASSLGGSGNTIYFGEGSWLTVV.

This chain joins TRBV18 and TRBJ2-5; 7 positions agree with TRBD1. J lost 4 bases, V lost 2 bases, and 7 bases had no gene match. This CDR3 comprises 15 residues. Germline values: CDR1 KGHSH, CDR2 LQKENI. CDR3 DNA sequence: TGTGCCAGCTCACCAATCAAGGGGGCGGGAGAGACCCAGTACTTC. Translating it yields CASSPIKGAGETQYF.

The J gene is TRBJ1-4, the V gene TRBV6-5; D not resolved. In germline, CDR1 is MNHEY, CDR2 SVGAGI. This CDR3 comprises 15 residues. V lost 8 bases and J 1 base, leaving 14 bases between the germline ends. The CDR3 nucleotides are TGTGCCAGCCGCCAGAGACGGGGAACTAATGAAAAACTGTTTTTT. Protein sequence: CASRQRRGTNEKLFF.

V is TRBV19 and J is TRBJ1-1; weak D call: TRBD1 (6 bases). CDR1 is LNHDA and CDR2 is SQIVND in the germline V gene (reference sequence). The CDR3 extends over 16 amino acids. V was pared by 6 bases and J by 3 bases, with 20 bases between. Here the CDR3 reads CASRSLPQGRDTEAFF. The CDR3 region has the DNA TGTGCCAGTAGATCCCTCCCACAGGGACGGGACACTGAAGCTTTCTTT.

This chain joins TRBV4-1 and TRBJ1-3, with D maybe TRBD1 (6 bases). Germline V CDR1 and CDR2: MGHRA, YSYEKL. The CDR3 contains 15 residues. The ends were cut back, 3 bases at V and 4 bases at J, with 13 bases in the middle. The CDR3 nucleotides read TGCGCCAGCAGCCAGGCCGACAGGTGGGGAAACACCATATATTTT. Residues: CASSQADRWGNTIYF.

The chain carries TRBV5-4 and TRBJ2-2; 8 bases match TRBD1. CDR3 size: 17 residues. Per germline, CDR1 SGHNT and CDR2 YYREEE (reference sequence). J lost 7 bases, V lost 5 bases, and 16 bases had no gene match. The CDR3 loop is CASSQMGWQGASGELFF. The CDR3 bases are TGTGCCAGCAGTCAGATGGGGTGGCAGGGGGCAAGCGGGGAGCTGTTTTTT.

V usage is TRBV18 and J usage is TRBJ1-2, with a possible D match to TRBD1 (5 bases). Germline CDR1 and CDR2: KGHSH and LQKENI. This CDR3 region has 13 residues. V was clipped by 2 bases and J by 4 bases, with 8 bases between them. The DNA of the CDR3 is TGTGCCAGCTCACCAGGGGGAAGCTATGGCTACACCTTC. This sequence encodes CASSPGGSYGYTF.

This clone was counted a few times. The J gene is TRBJ1-6, the V gene TRBV3-1 (or the pseudogene TRBV3-2), with D unresolved. From germline, CDR1 is LGHDT and CDR2 YNNKEL (reference sequence). V lost 0 bases, J lost 7 bases, and 7 bases lay in between. The CDR3 has 14 amino acids. The CDR3 nucleotides are TGTGCCAGCAGCCAAGATACGAGAAATTCACCCCTCCACTTT. Its translation: CASSQDTRNSPLHF.

The rearrangement uses TRBV5-1 and TRBJ1-6; D gene uncertain. The CDR3 runs to 15 residues. Trimming took off 4 bases at V and 9 bases at J, with 17 bases between the two ends. Germline V gene lookup returns CDR1 SGHRS and CDR2 YFSETQ. CDR3 in amino acids: CASSESDGLGSPLHF. The CDR3 coding sequence is TGCGCCAGCAGCGAATCGGACGGGTTGGGTTCACCCCTCCACTTT.

V and J are TRBV4-2 and TRBJ2-7; 8 bases match TRBD2. CDR1 and CDR2 from the germline V gene are LGHNA and YNFKEQ. J was trimmed by 4 bases and V by 6 bases; bases with no gene match: 11. This CDR3 contains 15 residues. The CDR3 loop reads CASSQPGGNHYEQYF. The CDR3 coding sequence is TGTGCCAGCAGTCAGCCGGGGGGGAACCATTACGAGCAGTACTTC.

The CDR3 protein is CASSPGTPYSNQPQHF. CDR3 DNA: TGTGCCAGCTCCCCCGGGACACCATATAGCAATCAGCCCCAGCATTTT. This rearrangement joins TRBV18 to TRBJ1-5, with a weak D call TRBD1 (6 bases). Germline loops: CDR1 KGHSH, CDR2 LQKENI. This CDR3 spans 16 amino acids. Trimming removed 6 bases from V and 0 bases from J, with 15 bases in between.

The V gene is TRBV5-6, the J gene TRBJ1-1; possibly TRBD1 for D (6 bases). CDR1 SGHDT and CDR2 YYEEEE come from the germline V gene. Trimming pared 6 bases from V and 0 bases from J, leaving 12 bases between. This CDR3 contains 14 residues. DNA for the CDR3: TGTGCCAGCAACAGGGTTCCCATGAACACTGAAGCTTTCTTT. It encodes CASNRVPMNTEAFF.

This clone was counted once. V and J are TRBV5-1 and TRBJ2-7, with TRBD1 as a possible D gene (7 bases). Germline V lookup: CDR1 SGHRS, CDR2 YFSETQ. The CDR3 has 14 amino acids. V dropped 4 bases and J dropped 6 bases, with 17 bases sitting between them. CDR3 sequence: CASSRGTALGEQYF. The CDR3 coding sequence is TGCGCCAGCAGCCGCGGGACAGCCTTAGGCGAGCAGTACTTC.

The chain employs TRBV20-1 and TRBJ1-5; D is perhaps TRBD1 (5 bases). CDR1 and CDR2 from the germline V gene are DFQATT and SNEGSKA (reference sequence). The CDR3 covers 14 residues. Trimming left V 3 bases short and J 5 bases short, with 14 bases between. The CDR3 is CSASMGPEDQPQHF. The CDR3 nucleotides read TGCAGTGCTAGTATGGGGCCAGAGGATCAGCCCCAGCATTTT.